The clone carrying this T cell receptor beta chain was picked up a small number of times. Its target is unknown. Profiled with immunoSEQ multiplex PCR; TCRdb holds only in-frame clones, not every one. The sample has about 100,000 clones, 80% seen once; the top ten hold approximately 4%. The CDR3 covers 14 residues. Trimming cost V 2 bases and J 5 bases, with 12 bases left between them. Germline CDR1 and CDR2: SGHDN and FVKESK. Single viable CD3+CD4+CD8-CD45RO+ cells were sorted as the memory CD4+ T cells. This sample was included in a study of memory CD4+ T cells and cytomegalovirus serostatus. The study, taken as a whole, reports: CD4+ memory repertoires contained about 40% of the 164 reported CMV TCRbeta sequences.

The sample taken for sequencing was memory CD4+ T cells from blood. The receptor was derived from an adult in good health and CMV-seropositive. V and J are TRBV14 and TRBJ2-5; D remains unclear. CDR3 nucleotides: TGTGCCAGCAGCCAAAACAGCAGGAAGGAGACCCAGTACTTC. Translating it yields CASSQNSRKETQYF.